Following are 3 T cell receptor beta chains from one sample sequenced in a study of PD-L1 blockade in urothelial cancer. The repertoire was sequenced with immunoSEQ multiplex PCR; TCRdb's copy has only in-frame clones and lacks some. The table has approximately 88,000 clones, around 84% seen once. Time point: pretreatment peripheral blood. The source was PBMCs, collected around atezolizumab (anti-PD-L1) treatment. These receptors originate from a man between 60 and 75 years old with urothelial cancer.

This rearrangement joins TRBV6-5 to TRBJ1-2; maybe TRBD1 (5 bases). The germline gives CDR1 MNHEY, CDR2 SVGAGI. The CDR3 spans 14 residues. Between the trimmed V and J ends, which lost 6 bases and 4 bases, there was a span of 15 bases. The CDR3 protein is CASRDSLRRYGYTF. In DNA form, the CDR3 reads TGTGCCAGCAGAGACAGCCTCAGACGCTATGGCTACACCTTC.

The J gene is TRBJ2-6, the V gene TRBV30; weak D call: TRBD1 (6 bases). The V gene lost 3 bases and the J gene lost 4 bases, with 13 bases spanning the gap. This CDR3 is built from 15 residues. Germline CDR1 and CDR2: GTSNPN and SVGIG (reference sequence). As DNA, the CDR3 is TGTGCCTGGAGCGACACAGGGTTGGGGGCCAACGTCCTGACTTTC. Protein product: CAWSDTGLGANVLTF. The variable domain in full, with the rest retrieved from reference TRBV30 and TRBJ2-6, is SQTIHQWPATLVQPVGSPLSLECTVEGTSNPNLYWYRQAAGRGLQLLFYSVGIGQISSEVPQNLSASRPQDRQFILSSKKLLLSDSGFYLCAWSDTGLGANVLTFGAGSRLTVL.

This sequence joins TRBV4-3 and TRBJ1-5, with D unclear. The CDR3 sequence is 15 residues long. The V gene lost 1 base and the J gene lost 0 bases, with 7 bases spanning the gap. Germline V CDR1 and CDR2: LGHNA, YSLEER. CDR3 sequence (DNA): TGCGCCAGCAGCCAAGGGACTTTTAGCAATCAGCCCCAGCATTTT. Protein sequence: CASSQGTFSNQPQHF.